What follows describes a single T cell receptor (beta chain). These data belong to a study of T cells expressing NK-cell markers. Study summary: Sorted CD3+CD56+NKG2C+, CD3+CD56+NKG2C- and CD3+CD56-NKG2C+ T-cell subsets were beta-chain profiled.

Germline V gene lookup returns CDR1 SGHRS and CDR2 YFSETQ. This CDR3 is 14 amino acids long. TCRdb processed the 5' RACE reads again and assigns one entry to each CDR3 protein, with no DNA. The sample totals 450,000 to 600,000 distinct CDR3 sequences; its top ten clones hold roughly 3.6%. This receptor was identified in a man younger than 35 in good health. The chain carries TRBV5-1 and TRBJ2-7. The specimen sequenced was blood T cells: a sorted CD56 or NKG2C T cell subset, CD4+ or CD8+ T cells, or bulk PBMC T cells (not recorded which). This CDR3 is CASSSEMGYYEQYF.